Below are 27 T cell receptor beta chains sequenced from a single sample in a study of cytomegalovirus exposure and HLA in healthy donors. The PCR ran on 60 Vbeta and 13 Jbeta primers. Profiling relied on immunoSEQ multiplex PCR, and the TCRdb table lists in-frame clones only, not all of them. This table holds about 97,000 clones, around 81% found once. The specimen sequenced was PBMCs. These receptors were collected from a man aged 35-49 years in good health and CMV-seropositive.

The chain joins TRBV11-2 to TRBJ2-7, with TRBD2 identical over 9 bases. V was clipped by 3 bases and J by 2 bases; unmatched bases: 5. This CDR3 is built from 15 residues. Germline V gene lookup returns CDR1 SGHAT and CDR2 FQNNGV. CDR3 in amino acids: CASSFTGTSTYEQYF. Written as DNA, the CDR3 is TGTGCCAGCAGCTTCACCGGGACTAGCACCTACGAGCAGTACTTC.

The J gene is TRBJ2-7, the V gene TRBV9; a weak D match, TRBD2 (5 bases). In germline, CDR1 is SGDLS, CDR2 YYNGEE. The CDR3 loop spans 15 amino acids. V was shortened by 3 bases and J by 1 base, with 14 bases between the two germline ends. CDR3 sequence: CASSANPGESYEQYF. In DNA, the CDR3 is TGTGCCAGCAGCGCGAACCCTGGGGAGTCCTACGAGCAGTACTTC.

The chain joins TRBV7-2 to TRBJ2-3, with TRBD2 identical over 11 bases. The V gene's germline CDR1 is SGHTA and CDR2 FQGNSA. Unmatched junction bases numbered 5, after V lost 6 bases and J lost 6 bases. The CDR3 is 14 amino acids. CDR3 in DNA: TGTGCCAGCAGTCTAGCGGGGGGCCGGGATACGCAGTATTTT. Its translation: CASSLAGGRDTQYF.

This chain uses TRBV10-2 with TRBJ1-2; D is unclear. The CDR3 is made up of 13 amino acids. Trimming pared 2 bases from V and 2 bases from J, leaving 6 bases between. CDR1 WSHSY and CDR2 SAAADI come from the germline V gene. CDR3 DNA sequence: TGCGCCAGCAGTGAGGCAGGCAACTATGGCTACACCTTC. Encoded protein: CASSEAGNYGYTF.

The CDR3 nucleotides are TGTGCCTGGAGTTGGGGGGCTGAAGCTTTCTTT. Amino acid sequence: CAWSWGAEAFF. The genes are TRBV30 and TRBJ1-1; D may be TRBD1 (5 bases). The CDR3 is 11 residues long. Germline lookup yields CDR1 GTSNPN and CDR2 SVGIG (reference sequence). V was pared by 2 bases and J by 6 bases, with 7 bases between.

The chain recombines TRBV21-1 with TRBJ2-1; the table's TRBD1 call for D was not verified on the DNA. TRBV21-1 has pseudogene status. CDR3 length equals 19 residues. DNA of the CDR3: TGTGCCAGCAGCAAAGAGCGGGGCGACAGGGGAATTGTGCACAATGAGCAGTTCTTC. Translated, it gives CASSKERGDRGIVHNEQFF.

The chain recombines TRBV6-5 with TRBJ2-1; tentative D call: TRBD2 (7 bases). V lost 11 bases, J lost 4 bases, and 21 bases lay in between. This CDR3 is 15 amino acids long. Germline CDR1 is MNHEY and CDR2 is SVGAGI. The CDR3 DNA reads as TGTGCCCGACGAGGGTGGGGGGGGCGGTACAATGAGCAGTTCTTC. Translated: CARRGWGGRYNEQFF.

The rearrangement links TRBV6-6 to TRBJ2-7, with a weak D call TRBD1 (6 bases). V shed 7 bases and J shed 2 bases, with 12 bases lying between them. CDR1 MNHNY and CDR2 SVGAGI come from the germline V gene (reference sequence). This CDR3 spans 13 amino acids. The CDR3 DNA reads as TGTGCCAGCACTCAGGGGTTCACCTACGAGCAGTACTTC. Protein product: CASTQGFTYEQYF.

This chain links TRBV6-1 with TRBJ1-5; 7 nucleotides match TRBD1. The CDR3 is 13 residues long. The J segment lost 3 bases and the V segment lost 10 bases, leaving 6 bases of the junction unmatched. Germline CDR1 reads MNHNS; CDR2 reads SASEGT. The CDR3: CATEGQHNQPQHF. The CDR3 region has the DNA TGTGCCACCGAGGGACAGCACAATCAGCCCCAGCATTTT.

This chain links TRBV19 with TRBJ1-5; TRBD1 aligns across 7 bases. This CDR3 comprises 14 residues. The germline V gene has CDR1 LNHDA and CDR2 SQIVND (reference sequence). The V and J ends lost 3 bases and 7 bases, in that order; junction bases with no gene match: 6. CDR3 DNA sequence: TGTGCCAGTAGTATCGGACAGGTGAGACAGCCCCAGCATTTT. Protein: CASSIGQVRQPQHF.

The chain carries TRBV5-1 and TRBJ2-7; tentative D call: TRBD1 (5 bases). The CDR3 contains 14 residues. The V end was cut by 0 bases, the J end by 3 bases, with 10 bases between. Germline CDR1 SGHRS, CDR2 YFSETQ. CDR3 loop: CASSLVGRVYEQYF. The CDR3 DNA is TGCGCCAGCAGCTTGGTCGGCAGGGTCTACGAGCAGTACTTC.

This rearrangement joins TRBV6-1 to TRBJ1-4; D ambiguous. Per germline, CDR1 MNHNS and CDR2 SASEGT. This CDR3 comprises 15 residues. V lost 2 bases and J lost 3, with 10 bases in between. The CDR3 spells CASSELRVPNEKLFF. The CDR3, as DNA: TGTGCCAGCAGTGAATTGAGGGTCCCTAATGAAAAACTGTTTTTT.

V is TRBV9 and J is TRBJ1-5, with 7 bases aligning to TRBD1. CDR1 is SGDLS and CDR2 is YYNGEE in the germline V gene. Trimming at V came to 1 base and at J to 7 bases, leaving 2 bases not matched to a gene. This CDR3 contains 13 residues. In DNA form, the CDR3 reads TGTGCCAGCAGCGTACAGGGGGGACAGCCCCAGCATTTT. This codes for CASSVQGGQPQHF.

V and J are TRBV18 and TRBJ2-3, with 15 bases fitting TRBD2. The CDR3 spans 16 residues. The V gene's germline CDR1 is KGHSH and CDR2 LQKENI. V lost 3 bases and J lost 4; bases outside the gene matches: 2. CDR3 loop: CASSPGTSGGPDTQYF. CDR3 nucleotides: TGTGCCAGCTCACCGGGGACTAGCGGGGGGCCAGATACGCAGTATTTT.

The chain is built from TRBV29-1 and TRBJ1-2; the D gene is possibly TRBD1 (5 bases). Trimming took 7 bases from V and 1 from J, leaving 16 bases between them. The V gene's germline CDR1 is SQVTM and CDR2 ANQGSEA. The length of the CDR3 is 14 residues. CDR3 sequence: CSARGTGGNYGYTF. In nucleotides, the CDR3 is TGCAGCGCCCGGGGCACCGGGGGTAACTATGGCTACACCTTC.

This clone appeared a few times. The chain has TRBV7-2 and TRBJ1-1; 7 bases align to TRBD1. Germline V lookup: CDR1 SGHTA, CDR2 FQGNSA. This CDR3 has 15 amino acids. The junction had 6 bases not matched to a gene; V was cut back by 4 bases and J by 1 base. The CDR3 here is CASSSARQGNTEAFF. Here the CDR3 DNA reads TGTGCCAGCAGCTCCGCGAGACAGGGGAACACTGAAGCTTTCTTT.

This chain uses TRBV30 with TRBJ1-6; D gene ambiguous. Germline lookup yields CDR1 GTSNPN and CDR2 SVGIG (reference sequence). Trimming shortened V by 2 bases and J by 5 bases, and 10 bases separated the two germline ends. The CDR3 totals 14 residues. The DNA of the CDR3 is TGTGCCTGGAGTCCGGGTCTCCATAATTCACCCCTCCACTTT. This translates into CAWSPGLHNSPLHF.

This clone was counted only a few times. This sequence joins TRBV5-1 and TRBJ2-1; 8 bases map to TRBD2. The CDR3 length is 17 residues. With 2 bases clipped from V and 2 bases from J, the junction kept 9 bases outside the gene matches. The V gene's germline CDR1 is SGHRS and CDR2 YFSETQ. The CDR3 region is CASSLGAGDPPYNEQFF. In DNA, the CDR3 is TGCGCCAGCAGCTTAGGAGCGGGAGATCCCCCCTACAATGAGCAGTTCTTC.

This sequence joins TRBV28 and TRBJ2-1; 7 positions match TRBD2. Germline V gives CDR1 MDHEN, CDR2 SYDVKM. The CDR3 contains 15 residues. The V gene end was trimmed by 10 bases and the J gene end by 0 bases; junction bases not matched to a gene: 9. CDR3 in DNA: TGTGCCACCCTTCCAGCGGGAAGCTCCTACAATGAGCAGTTCTTC. Translated, it gives CATLPAGSSYNEQFF.

The rearrangement links TRBV19 to TRBJ2-5, with D perhaps matching TRBD1 (6 bases). Germline V gene data show CDR1 as LNHDA and CDR2 as SQIVND (reference sequence). The CDR3 extends over 13 amino acids. V was cut by 6 bases and J by 5 bases, with 13 bases left in between. The DNA for the CDR3 is TGTGCCAGTAGGACCACAGGGTCGGAGACCCAGTACTTC. It encodes CASRTTGSETQYF. Drawing the rest from reference TRBV19 and TRBJ2-5, the complete variable domain is DGGITQSPKYLFRKEGQNVTLSCEQNLNHDAMYWYRQDPGQGLRLIYYSQIVNDFQKGDIAEGYSVSREKKESFPLTVTSAQKNPTAFYLCASRTTGSETQYFGPGTRLLVL.

The J gene is TRBJ1-1, the V gene TRBV4-2; D possibly corresponds to TRBD1 (6 bases). There are 16 residues in the CDR3. With 0 bases removed from V and 0 bases from J, the gap between germline ends came to 11 bases. CDR1 is LGHNA and CDR2 is YNFKEQ in the germline V gene. The CDR3 is CASSQETGDMNTEAFF. The CDR3 nucleotides are TGTGCCAGCAGCCAAGAGACAGGAGACATGAACACTGAAGCTTTCTTT.

V gene TRBV6-1 combines with J gene TRBJ1-5, with D possibly TRBD1 on 5 matching bases. The CDR3 extends over 15 amino acids. The germline CDR1 and CDR2 sequences are MNHNS and SASEGT. The ends were cut back, 0 bases at V and 5 bases at J, with 11 bases in the middle. CDR3 sequence (DNA): TGTGCCAGCAGTGAAGCAGGGGCACGGTATCAGCCCCAGCATTTT. Its protein is CASSEAGARYQPQHF.

The rearrangement joins TRBV19 to TRBJ2-3; D gene ambiguous. Trimming shortened V by 3 bases and J by 4 bases, and 17 bases separated the two germline ends. The CDR3 is 16 residues long. Germline V gene lookup returns CDR1 LNHDA and CDR2 SQIVND (reference sequence). DNA of the CDR3: TGTGCCAGTAGTATTAGTTCCCAACCCCACGCAGATACGCAGTATTTT. It encodes CASSISSQPHADTQYF.

This clone was detected only a few times. The chain combines TRBV10-2 with TRBJ1-5; D gene unclear. CDR1 is WSHSY, CDR2 SAAADI, per germline. V lost 7 bases and J 4 bases, leaving 14 bases between the germline ends. The CDR3 totals 14 residues. The CDR3 is CASTSGGPNQPQHF. The CDR3 nucleotides are TGCGCCAGCACATCAGGAGGGCCTAATCAGCCCCAGCATTTT.

This clone has only a few counts. This sequence joins TRBV6-1 and TRBJ1-6; 11 nucleotides agree with TRBD1. Trimming removed 5 bases from V and 7 bases from J; junction bases left unmatched: 1. The germline V gene encodes CDR1 MNHNS and CDR2 SASEGT. This CDR3 region has 14 residues. In DNA form, the CDR3 reads TGTGCCAGCAGTTGGACAGGGGGCAATTCACCCCTCCACTTT. Protein: CASSWTGGNSPLHF.

The chain couples TRBV19 to TRBJ2-2, with TRBD1 identical over 8 bases. CDR1 is LNHDA, CDR2 SQIVND, per germline (reference sequence). The CDR3 covers 16 residues. V lost 4 bases and J lost 8; bases outside the gene matches: 12. CDR3 nucleotide sequence: TGTGCCAGTAGTACCACTTCCCGGACAGGGTTTGGGGAGCTGTTTTTT. It codes for CASSTTSRTGFGELFF.

This chain connects TRBV5-1 to TRBJ2-3; 11 bases align to TRBD2. Per the germline V gene, CDR1 is SGHRS and CDR2 is YFSETQ. CDR3 size: 15 residues. Germline trimming cut 0 bases from V and 5 bases from J; bases unmatched to any gene: 2. The CDR3 here is CASSLVLAGGDTQYF. CDR3 sequence (DNA): TGCGCCAGCAGCTTGGTCCTAGCGGGAGGAGATACGCAGTATTTT.